The subject of this entry is one T cell receptor (beta chain). This sample was taken from a study of STAT5B mutations in CD4+ large granular lymphocyte leukemia. The data were produced by immunoSEQ multiplex PCR, yet TCRdb's version contains in-frame clones alone and is incomplete. This sample has approximately 52,000 clones, with roughly 72% found just once. V was clipped by 7 bases and J by 4 bases, with 18 bases between them. Germline CDR1 MNHEY, CDR2 SVGAGI. The CDR3 spans 15 residues. This receptor was taken from a human donor in good health. The chain employs TRBV6-5 and TRBJ2-3; D is possibly TRBD2 (6 bases). Sequenced material: CD4+ T cells from blood buffy coats. The CDR3 loop is CASTFKGLRADTQYF. The CDR3 DNA is TGTGCCAGCACCTTTAAGGGACTGCGGGCAGATACGCAGTATTTT.